This section outlines one TCR beta chain sequence together with its context. Its target is not known. The ends were cut back, 3 bases at V and 6 bases at J, with 19 bases in the middle. Germline assignment: CDR1 SGHTA and CDR2 FQGNSA. This CDR3 has 16 amino acids. TCRdb called the RT-PCR reads again in MiXCR, with one record for every CDR3 protein. The table has roughly 700,000 distinct CDR3 sequences, roughly 13% seen once; the top ten hold 5.5% to 7%. The entry originates in a study of response to subunit inactivated influenza vaccine. Regarding the study as a whole: New T cells are recruited in small numbers by each seasonal influenza vaccination, according to the authors' suggestion.

The clonotype originates from a man aged 50 to 60 who received an inactivated influenza vaccine. The J gene is TRBJ2-3, the V gene TRBV7-2; D is perhaps TRBD1 (5 bases). The specimen was PBMCs from blood, collected 14 to 15 days before vaccination. CDR3 DNA: TGTGCCAGCAGCTTCAATCCGACAGTCCAAGTTGATACGCAGTATTTT. Its protein product is CASSFNPTVQVDTQYF.